This T cell receptor (beta chain) originates from a study of shared clonotypes between healthy human individuals. Study in general: CD4 naive and memory got three plates each, CD8 naive two, CD8 memory one.

Assay: immunoSEQ multiplex PCR; the TCRdb copy retains only in-frame clones and omits some. The profile covers hundreds of thousands of clones, with 96% appearing a single time and about 0.064% taken by the ten largest. Only one count was recorded for this clone. Its matching antigen is unknown. Germline is not matched at one junction end, which may reflect a read error. Study-wide points: Relative to memory subsets, naive subsets generally showed larger estimated richness.

Germline assignment: CDR1 MDHEN and CDR2 SYDVKM. The CDR3 totals 10 residues. This sequence joins TRBV28 and TRBJ1-6; D is ambiguous. The sequence was obtained from a woman in her thirties in good health. Source material: naive CD4+ T cells sorted from blood. The subset denotes: CD45RA+ positively selected. This chain's CDR3 is CASSLGHSVF. In DNA form, the CDR3 reads TGTGCCAGCAGTTTAGGGCACAGCGTTTTT.